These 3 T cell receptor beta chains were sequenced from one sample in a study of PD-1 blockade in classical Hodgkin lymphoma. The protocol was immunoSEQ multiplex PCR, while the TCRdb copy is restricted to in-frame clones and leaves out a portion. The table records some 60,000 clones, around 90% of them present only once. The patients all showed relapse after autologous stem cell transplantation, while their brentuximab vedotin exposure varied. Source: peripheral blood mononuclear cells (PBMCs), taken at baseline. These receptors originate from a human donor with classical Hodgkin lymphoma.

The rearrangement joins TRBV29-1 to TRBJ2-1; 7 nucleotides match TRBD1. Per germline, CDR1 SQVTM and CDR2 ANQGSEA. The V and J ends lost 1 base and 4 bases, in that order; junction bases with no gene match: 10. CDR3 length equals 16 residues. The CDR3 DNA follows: TGCAGCGTTGAAGGTTGGGGTCCGGGACAGTACAATGAGCAGTTCTTC. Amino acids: CSVEGWGPGQYNEQFF.

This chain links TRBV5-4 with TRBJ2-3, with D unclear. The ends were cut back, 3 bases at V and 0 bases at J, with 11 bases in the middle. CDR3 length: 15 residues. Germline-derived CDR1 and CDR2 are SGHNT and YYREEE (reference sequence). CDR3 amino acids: CASSSDLGSTDTQYF. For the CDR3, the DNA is TGTGCCAGCAGCTCGGACCTCGGTAGCACAGATACGCAGTATTTT.

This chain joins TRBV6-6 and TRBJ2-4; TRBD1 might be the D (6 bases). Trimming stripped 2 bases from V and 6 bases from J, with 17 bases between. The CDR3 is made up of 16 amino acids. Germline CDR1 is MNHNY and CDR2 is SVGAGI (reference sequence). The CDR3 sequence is CASSYLSVWGLNIQYF. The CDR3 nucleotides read TGTGCCAGCAGTTACCTCTCCGTTTGGGGGCTAAACATTCAGTACTTC.